A selection of T cell receptor beta chains follows, all from one sample in a study of control samples from healthy donors and cancer patients. Sequenced by immunoSEQ multiplex PCR; TCRdb stores in-frame clones only, minus some. The sample has about 84,000 clones, 65% to 90% seen once. Sequencing used PBMCs. These TCRs come from a man aged 55 to 70 with head and neck cancer. Both conserved end residues are part of each CDR3. The order of the fields is V gene, D gene, J gene, clone size, CDR3 DNA, CDR3 protein. D genes are given only for firm matches. Size values are once, few and many counts, or a class for expanded clones, and some rows have none.

>TRBV27|TRBD2|TRBJ2-1|.
TGTGCCAGCAGTATCCGACTAGCGGGAGGTCTCCCCAATGAGCAGTTCTTC
CASSIRLAGGLPNEQFF
>TRBV29-1|.|TRBJ2-3|.
TGCAGCGTTGATCACATTGGGGGCAGGGGCACAGATACGCAGTATTTT
CSVDHIGGRGTDTQYF
>TRBV27|TRBD2|TRBJ2-7|.
TGTGCCAGCAGTCCCCGGCTAGCGGGAGCCGAGCAGTACTTC
CASSPRLAGAEQYF
>TRBV5-1|.|TRBJ2-5|.
TGCGCCAGCAGCTTGGGTGTCAGTGGGACCGGGGAGACCCAGTACTTC
CASSLGVSGTGETQYF
>TRBV7-9|TRBD1|TRBJ2-7|.
TGTGCCAGCAGCTTATCCCCACGGACAGGGGGGCATACCTACGAGCAGTACTTC
CASSLSPRTGGHTYEQYF
>TRBV29-1|.|TRBJ2-1|.
TGCAGCGTTGAACTACAGGGAAGGGATGAGCAGTTCTTC
CSVELQGRDEQFF
>TRBV5-1|.|TRBJ1-1|.
TGCGCCAGCAGCCCTGGCACATTTACGAACACTGAAGCTTTCTTT
CASSPGTFTNTEAFF
>TRBV5-1|.|TRBJ1-1|.
TGCGCCAGCAGCAGCGGGCCCAGGTCGGGGACTGAAGCTTTCTTT
CASSSGPRSGTEAFF
>TRBV30|.|TRBJ1-6|.
TGTGCCTGGGGGCGGGGGGCCCTAGGGAATTCACCCCTCCACTTT
CAWGRGALGNSPLHF
>TRBV7-9|.|TRBJ1-2|.
TGTGCCAGCAGCTTAGTAAACGGACAGCGTGGCTACACCTTC
CASSLVNGQRGYTF
>TRBV30|.|TRBJ1-2|.
TGTGCCTGGAGACAAACAGGGAACTATGGCTACACCTTC
CAWRQTGNYGYTF
>TRBV2|.|TRBJ1-2|.
TGTGCCAGCAGGCCAACAGGACTAAACTATGGCTACACCTTC
CASRPTGLNYGYTF
>TRBV5-1|.|TRBJ2-1|.
TGCGCCAGCAGCTTTAGCGGAGGGGGGGCATATGAGCAGTTCTTC
CASSFSGGGAYEQFF
>TRBV19|.|TRBJ2-7|.
TGTGCCAGTAGTAAACAGGGTTACGAGCAGTACTTC
CASSKQGYEQYF
>TRBV15|.|TRBJ1-6|.
TGTGCCACCAGCATAACAAGGGGGAGGCCCAATTCACCCCTCCACTTT
CATSITRGRPNSPLHF
>TRBV2|.|TRBJ1-5|.
TGTGCCAGCAGTTTGAGGTCGGCAGGAGCTAATCAGCCCCAGCATTTT
CASSLRSAGANQPQHF
>TRBV4-1|.|TRBJ1-5|.
TGCGCCAGCAGCCAAGATGGGGGGTTGGGCAATCAGCCCCAGCATTTT
CASSQDGGLGNQPQHF
>TRBV3-1/TRBV3-2|.|TRBJ2-3|.
TGTGCCAGCAGCCTCATGCACCCTAAACTATTAGCGGATACGCAGTATTTT
CASSLMHPKLLADTQYF
>TRBV21-1|.|TRBJ1-2|.
TGTGCCAGCAGTACAAACCGGGGGAAAAGGCCTAGCGGCTACACCTTC
CASSTNRGKRPSGYTF
>TRBV5-1|.|TRBJ1-1|.
TGCGCCAGCAGCTTAACTTTGACGGGGAACACTGAAGCTTTCTTT
CASSLTLTGNTEAFF
>TRBV24-1|TRBD2|TRBJ2-3|.
TGTGCCACCAGTGATTATGCTAGCGGGAGGGCCATAGATACGCAGTATTTT
CATSDYASGRAIDTQYF
>TRBV19|.|TRBJ2-3|.
TGTGCCAGTACCCCGTCTGGCACAGATACGCAGTATTTT
CASTPSGTDTQYF
>TRBV4-2|TRBD2|TRBJ2-7|few
TGTGCCAGCAGCCAAGTACTAGCGAGATCCTCCTACGAGCAGTACTTC
CASSQVLARSSYEQYF
>TRBV27|TRBD2|TRBJ2-1|.
TGTGCCAGCAGCGTCCGACTAGCGGCCTACAATGAGCAGTTCTTC
CASSVRLAAYNEQFF
>TRBV28|.|TRBJ1-4|.
TGTGCCAGTCGACAGGTCGGGAATGAAAAACTGTTTTTT
CASRQVGNEKLFF
>TRBV5-1|.|TRBJ2-2|.
TGCGCCAGCACCATGAGGGGCGCAACGAACACCGGGGAGCTGTTTTTT
CASTMRGATNTGELFF
>TRBV24-1|.|TRBJ1-2|.
TGTGCCACCAGTGCTCCAGGGAACTATGGCTACACCTTC
CATSAPGNYGYTF
>TRBV5-1|TRBD1|TRBJ1-6|.
TGCGCCAGCAGCTTGGAGACAGGGGTTAAGAATTCACCCCTCCACTTT
CASSLETGVKNSPLHF
>TRBV30|TRBD2|TRBJ2-2|.
TGTGCCTGGAGTTGGGCGGGAGTTGTCACCGGGGAGCTGTTTTTT
CAWSWAGVVTGELFF
>TRBV28|.|TRBJ2-7|.
TGTGCCAGCAGCCTCCTCCTCTACGAGCAGTACTTC
CASSLLLYEQYF
>TRBV27|.|TRBJ1-1|.
TGTGCCAGCAGTTCTTACAAATCCTCGGGGGCTTTCTTT
CASSSYKSSGAFF
>TRBV6-1|.|TRBJ2-2|once
TGTGCCAGCAGTGATTCGGGCCTAGCGAACACCGGGGAGCTGTTTTTT
CASSDSGLANTGELFF
>TRBV11-1|.|TRBJ2-7|.
TGTGCCAGCAGCTTCACTAGTGAGGGGACCGAGCAGTACTTC
CASSFTSEGTEQYF
>TRBV10-2|.|TRBJ1-1|.
TGCGCCAGCAGTGATGGCAGGCTTACATCGAACACTGAAGCTTTCTTT
CASSDGRLTSNTEAFF
>TRBV7-9|.|TRBJ2-7|.
TGTGCCAGCAGCTTGACGAGAGAGCAGTACTTC
CASSLTREQYF
>TRBV6-5|.|TRBJ2-3|.
TGTGCCAGCAGTTACTCCGGACTCCGCACAGATACGCAGTATTTT
CASSYSGLRTDTQYF
>TRBV6-5|TRBD2|TRBJ2-7|.
TGTGCCAGCAGAAAAAGGGGGACTAGCGGGAGTGAATACTTC
CASRKRGTSGSEYF
>TRBV7-8|.|TRBJ1-2|few
TGTGCCAGCAGCCGCCGAGACGGATCTAACTATGGCTACACCTTC
CASSRRDGSNYGYTF
>TRBV10-1|TRBD2|TRBJ2-1|many
TGCGCCAGCAGTGATGGAACTAGCGGGAGGAGCGATGAGCAGTTCTTC
CASSDGTSGRSDEQFF
>TRBV21-1|.|TRBJ1-1|.
TGTGCCAGCAGCCTGGGGGGCGGTGGAGCTTTCTTT
CASSLGGGGAFF
>TRBV5-6|.|TRBJ2-5|.
TGTGCCAGCAGCTTTTTGGGGGCACTCCGGGAGACCCAGTACTTC
CASSFLGALRETQYF
>TRBV19|TRBD2|TRBJ2-5|.
TGTGCCAGTAGTATAGTAGGGAGGGAAGAGACCCAGTACTTC
CASSIVGREETQYF
>TRBV4-1|.|TRBJ2-5|.
TGCGCCAGCAGTTTCCATCTCATCCGACGAATACAAGAGACCCAGTACTTC
CASSFHLIRRIQETQYF
>TRBV19|.|TRBJ1-5|.
TGTGCCAGTAGCGATCAAGGGTGGGCAAATCAGCCCCAGCATTTT
CASSDQGWANQPQHF
>TRBV11-2|TRBD1|TRBJ2-5|.
TGTGCCAGCATCCGATCGGGCAGGGGGCGCCTCGAGACCCAGTACTTC
CASIRSGRGRLETQYF
>TRBV2|.|TRBJ2-7|.
TGTGCCAGCAGTGAATTGGGACTCGGAGCACAATACTACGAGCAGTACTTC
CASSELGLGAQYYEQYF
>TRBV2|.|TRBJ2-7|.
TGTGCCAGCAGTAGGGACTTCTCCTACGAGCAGTACTTC
CASSRDFSYEQYF
>TRBV30|.|TRBJ2-5|.
TGTGCCTCGAGAGGGACCGGGAGGACCCAGTACTTC
CASRGTGRTQYF
>TRBV19|TRBD2|TRBJ2-1|.
TGTGCCAGTAGTACGACAACTAGCGGGAGACGCAATGAGCAGTTCTTC
CASSTTTSGRRNEQFF
>TRBV23-1|TRBD1|TRBJ2-7|.
TGCGCCAGCAGTCAATCCGTACGACAGGGGAGAAAATCCTACGAGCAGTACTTC
CASSQSVRQGRKSYEQYF
>TRBV11-3|.|TRBJ1-1|.
TGTGCCAGCAGCTTAATGATGAACACTGAAGCTTTCTTT
CASSLMMNTEAFF
>TRBV3-1/TRBV3-2|.|TRBJ2-5|.
TGTGCCAGCAGCGGGAGTTGGGAGACCCAGTACTTC
CASSGSWETQYF
>TRBV5-3|TRBD1|TRBJ2-7|.
TGTGCCAGAAGGAATGGACCTGGGACAGGTGGAAACGAGCAGTACTTC
CARRNGPGTGGNEQYF
>TRBV7-2|.|TRBJ1-2|.
TGTGCCAGCAGCTTATGGGGGGATGTTATCTATGGCTACACCTTC
CASSLWGDVIYGYTF
>TRBV6-6|TRBD1|TRBJ1-5|.
TGTGCCAGCAGCCATACAGGGGGAGAGCCCCAGCATTTT
CASSHTGGEPQHF
>TRBV19|.|TRBJ1-2|.
TGTGCCAGTAGTAGCGTCCGGGACAAACGAGGTGGCTACACCTTC
CASSSVRDKRGGYTF
>TRBV5-1|.|TRBJ1-1|.
TGCGCCAGCAGCGTCCGGGACCCCATGAACACTGAAGCTTTCTTT
CASSVRDPMNTEAFF
>TRBV7-9|.|TRBJ2-1|.
TGTGCCAGCAGCTTAGAAGGCCTGGGTTTCTACAATGAGCAGTTCTTC
CASSLEGLGFYNEQFF
>TRBV4-1|TRBD1|TRBJ2-4|.
TGCGCCAGCAGCCTCCTGACAGGGCGGGTCCAGTACTTC
CASSLLTGRVQYF
>TRBV27|.|TRBJ1-6|once
TGTGCCAGCAGTACCCGGGACGGGCAAAGCTCACCCCTCCACTTT
CASSTRDGQSSPLHF